Listed below are T cell receptor beta chains from one sample, sequenced in a study of follicular helper T cells after annual influenza vaccination. Generated by immunoSEQ multiplex PCR, the TCRdb table keeps only in-frame clones and is missing some. The sample carries about 14,000 clones, 84% recorded once. Here the sequenced sample was CXCR5- memory CD4+ T cells sorted from blood, taken on the day of influenza vaccination. These receptors all stem from an adult who received the influenza vaccine. CDR3s include the opening cysteine and the closing phenylalanine or tryptophan. Each record gives: D gene, V gene, clone size, J gene, CDR3 DNA, CDR3 protein. The D gene is left open where the match is weak. Clone size is stated in some rows and not others, as once, few, many or a class when expanded.

TRBD1	TRBV5-4	few	TRBJ2-5	TGTGCCAGCAGCTTGGGACAGGGGCAAGAGACCCAGTACTTC	CASSLGQGQETQYF
TRBD2	TRBV7-2	-	TRBJ2-3	TGTGCCAGCAGCTTAGGTGGGGGGGGAAAAGATACGCAGTATTTT	CASSLGGGGKDTQYF
TRBD2	TRBV7-2	-	TRBJ2-1	TGTGCCAGCAGCTTATCTAGCGGGGGGAGTTACAATGAGCAGTTCTTC	CASSLSSGGSYNEQFF
TRBD2	TRBV25-1	-	TRBJ2-5	TGTGCCAGCAGTAAAACAACCGGGGGGCAAGAGACCCAGTACTTC	CASSKTTGGQETQYF
TRBD1	TRBV6-1	-	TRBJ2-1	TGTGCCAGCAGTGAAATCTATGGGACAGCTACCTACAATGAGCAGTTCTTC	CASSEIYGTATYNEQFF
-	TRBV29-1	-	TRBJ2-3	TGCAGCGTTCCAAGGGGGAGAGGGACAGATACGCAGTATTTT	CSVPRGRGTDTQYF
TRBD1	TRBV6-1	-	TRBJ2-3	TGTGCCAGCAGTGAACAGGGGGCTTTATCAGATACGCAGTATTTT	CASSEQGALSDTQYF
-	TRBV5-1	-	TRBJ2-5	TGCGCCAGCAGCTTCTTATGGGGGACCCAAGAGACCCAGTACTTC	CASSFLWGTQETQYF
-	TRBV5-4	-	TRBJ2-7	TGTGCCAGCAGCTTGACAGGGCAAACTCCCTACGAGCAGTACTTC	CASSLTGQTPYEQYF
TRBD2	TRBV7-2	-	TRBJ2-5	TGTGCCAGCAGGCCCCTAGCGGGGGGGCAAGAGACCCAGTACTTC	CASRPLAGGQETQYF
-	TRBV28	-	TRBJ1-5	TGTGCCAGCAGTCCGGGGTTTGTTCCCCAGCATTTT	CASSPGFVPQHF
-	TRBV2	-	TRBJ1-1	TGTGCCAGCAGTGAAGTTAAGGCCAGCACCTTGAACACTGAAGCTTTCTTT	CASSEVKASTLNTEAFF
-	TRBV7-2	-	TRBJ2-1	TGTGCCAGCAGCTCTGGTTACAATGAGCAGTTCTTC	CASSSGYNEQFF
TRBD1	TRBV7-9	-	TRBJ2-3	TGTGCCAGCAGCTCGAGAGTACAGGGGGCAGCTAGCACAGATACGCAGTATTTT	CASSSRVQGAASTDTQYF
TRBD2	TRBV11-2	-	TRBJ2-1	TGTGCCAGCAGCCCTCTCTTGAGCGGGGGGGCCTACAATGAGCAGTTCTTC	CASSPLLSGGAYNEQFF
-	TRBV5-6	-	TRBJ2-1	TGTGCCAGCAGCCACACGAAGACTAACTTCAATGAGCAGTTCTTC	CASSHTKTNFNEQFF
-	TRBV19	-	TRBJ1-1	TGTGCCAGTAGTACCAACAGGGTGAACACTGAAGCTTTCTTT	CASSTNRVNTEAFF
-	TRBV13	-	TRBJ2-5	TGTGCCAGCAGCCCGACAATAAGGGAAAAGACCCAGTACTTC	CASSPTIREKTQYF
TRBD2	TRBV7-7	few	TRBJ2-7	TGTGCCAGCAGCCCCGGGGTAGCGGGGGTGGGTGAGCAGTACTTC	CASSPGVAGVGEQYF
TRBD1	TRBV28	once	TRBJ1-1	TGTGCCAGCAGTCCTGGGACAGAAGTTCAAGCTTTCTTT	CASSPGTEVQAFF
-	TRBV30	-	TRBJ1-1	TGTGCCTGGAGTGTACGCGGTGAAGCTTTCTTT	CAWSVRGEAFF
TRBD1	TRBV7-9	-	TRBJ2-2	TGTGCCAGCAGCTTTCAGAAAACGGGGACAGGGAACGCCGGGGAGCTGTTTTTT	CASSFQKTGTGNAGELFF
-	TRBV28	once	TRBJ2-1	TGTGCCAGCAGTAGACTCTCGAGGGTGCATGAGCAGTTCTTC	CASSRLSRVHEQFF
-	TRBV30	-	TRBJ1-6	TGTGCCTGGAGTGGCCCCTACTCCACCCTCCACTTT	CAWSGPYSTLHF
-	TRBV15	-	TRBJ1-2	TGTGCCACCAGCAGAGATAGTGGGGTTGGTGGCTACACCTTC	CATSRDSGVGGYTF
-	TRBV5-6	-	TRBJ1-6	TGTGCCAGCAGCTTACTGACGGGGGGACGATCACCCCTCCACTTT	CASSLLTGGRSPLHF
-	TRBV5-1	-	TRBJ1-1	TGCGCCAGCAGCTCCTTCCTAGGGGGGAACACTGAAGCTTTCTTT	CASSSFLGGNTEAFF
-	TRBV6-1	-	TRBJ1-6	TGTGCCAGCAGTGTCCGGGACAACTATAATTCACCCCTCCACTTT	CASSVRDNYNSPLHF
TRBD1	TRBV4-1	-	TRBJ2-1	TGCGCCAGCAGCCAAGCGTACGGACAGGGGCGGCACAATGAGCAGTTCTTC	CASSQAYGQGRHNEQFF
-	TRBV4-1	once	TRBJ2-4	TGCGCCAGCAGCCAAGGGCCCCACCCACTAGCCAAAAACATTCAGTACTTC	CASSQGPHPLAKNIQYF
-	TRBV5-4	few	TRBJ2-7	TGTGCCAGCAGCTTGTTGAAAACCTCCGACTCCTACGAGCAGTACTTC	CASSLLKTSDSYEQYF
TRBD1	TRBV6-4	few	TRBJ1-2	TGTGCCAGCAGTCAAGACAGGGGGCTTGGTGGCTACACCTTC	CASSQDRGLGGYTF
-	TRBV7-3	few	TRBJ1-1	TGTGCCAGCAGCTTAGATCCTGGCACTGAAGCTTTCTTT	CASSLDPGTEAFF
-	TRBV6-5	-	TRBJ1-5	TGTGCCAGCAGGTCCGGGACAACTAGCAATCAGCCCCAGCATTTT	CASRSGTTSNQPQHF
-	TRBV25-1	-	TRBJ2-2	TGTGCCAGCCGGGGTGGGACGAACACCGGGGAGCTGTTTTTT	CASRGGTNTGELFF
TRBD1	TRBV7-2	few	TRBJ2-7	TGTGCCAGCAGCCAGGGGGCTGGGCTCAGCTCCTACGAGCAGTACTTC	CASSQGAGLSSYEQYF
-	TRBV6-1	few	TRBJ2-4	TGTGCCAGCAGTGAAGCGCTGCTGGGCAAAAACATTCAGTACTTC	CASSEALLGKNIQYF
-	TRBV28	once	TRBJ2-3	TGTGCCAGCAATCGAAAGGGGGGCACAGATACGCAGTATTTT	CASNRKGGTDTQYF
TRBD2	TRBV9	-	TRBJ2-1	TGTGCCAGCAGCACCCCCGGGACTAGCGGAAACAATGAGCAGTTCTTC	CASSTPGTSGNNEQFF
-	TRBV7-2	-	TRBJ1-1	TGTGCCAGCAGCTTAGTAAGGGTGGGAACTGAAGCTTTCTTT	CASSLVRVGTEAFF
-	TRBV7-9	-	TRBJ1-3	TGTGCCAGCAGCCCCGGCGGCTCTGGAAACACCATATATTTT	CASSPGGSGNTIYF
TRBD2	TRBV18	-	TRBJ2-3	TGTGCCAGCTCGCAATCCCTCCAAAGGTACCGATCGGGGGGGAACACAGATACGCAGTATTTT	CASSQSLQRYRSGGNTDTQYF
-	TRBV6-5	-	TRBJ1-4	TGTGCCAGCAGTTACACTGGGAATAATGAAAAACTGTTTTTT	CASSYTGNNEKLFF
-	TRBV30	-	TRBJ2-2	TGTGCCTGGAGTGTAAATAGGTTATCGAACACCGGGGAGCTGTTTTTT	CAWSVNRLSNTGELFF
-	TRBV5-1	-	TRBJ1-5	TGCGCCAGCAGCTTGGAGGGTGGTCAGCCCCAGCATTTT	CASSLEGGQPQHF
TRBD2	TRBV5-1	-	TRBJ2-1	TGCGCCAGCAGCCCCTCAGCGGGGGTGAGCTCCTACAATGAGCAGTTCTTC	CASSPSAGVSSYNEQFF
-	TRBV4-2	once	TRBJ2-3	TGTGCCAGCAGCCCTACCGCTTCCCTACCGGATACGCAGTATTTT	CASSPTASLPDTQYF
TRBD1	TRBV7-2	-	TRBJ2-4	TGTGCCAGCAGCCAGGACAGGGGTGGAAAAAACATTCAGTACTTC	CASSQDRGGKNIQYF
-	TRBV27	-	TRBJ2-1	TGTGCCAGCAGGCCTAGCCATATCTCCTACAATGAGCAGTTCTTC	CASRPSHISYNEQFF
-	TRBV11-3	-	TRBJ2-7	TGTGCCAGCCACACCCCCAGGGAGGAGGCTTACGAGCAGTACTTC	CASHTPREEAYEQYF
TRBD1	TRBV5-1	-	TRBJ1-2	TGCGCCAGCAGTCCCGGGACAGGGATAGGAGATAGAAGAGGCTACACCTTC	CASSPGTGIGDRRGYTF
-	TRBV30	-	TRBJ1-1	TGTGCCTGGAGTCCGATCTCCGGGGTAGGGGGGCCTGAAGCTTTCTTT	CAWSPISGVGGPEAFF
TRBD2	TRBV28	-	TRBJ2-3	TGTGCCAGCAGTTCGGGGGGGCCCACAGATACGCAGTATTTT	CASSSGGPTDTQYF
-	TRBV9	once	TRBJ2-3	TGTGCCAGCAGCCCCCACAGCGGGGACATCGGGGATACGCAGTATTTT	CASSPHSGDIGDTQYF
TRBD1	TRBV28	-	TRBJ1-3	TGTGCCAGCAGTAGGGACAGGGGTTTGGCTGGAAACACCATATATTTT	CASSRDRGLAGNTIYF